The following is a TCR beta chain sequence with its context. Trimming cost V 2 bases and J 2 bases, with 10 bases left between them. CDR1 and CDR2 (germline): LNHDA, SQIVND (reference sequence). The CDR3 length is 15 residues. The sample originates from a study of blood T cell repertoires in COVID-19. Whole-study context: Sites in the United States, Italy and Spain provided acute and convalescent COVID-19 samples. PBMCs, B-cell-depleted T cells, or T cells were the source of the cDNA or gDNA that made up the material.

How the authors handled the data: Reference gene primer amplification yielded estimated nucleated cell counts. Assay: immunoSEQ multiplex PCR; the TCRdb copy retains only in-frame clones and omits some. For V, J and clone size, that table is used; D and trimming come from the DNA. The sample contains about 110,000 clones, around four fifths of which appear only once. Sequenced material: peripheral blood. The sequence came from a woman in her seventies with acute or convalescent COVID-19. This chain joins TRBV19 and TRBJ1-3; no definite D call. The CDR3 region has the DNA TGTGCCAGTAGTATATTGGAGAGTACTGGAAACACCATATATTTT. Protein: CASSILESTGNTIYF. The whole variable domain, remainder taken from reference TRBV19 and TRBJ1-3, is DGGITQSPKYLFRKEGQNVTLSCEQNLNHDAMYWYRQDPGQGLRLIYYSQIVNDFQKGDIAEGYSVSREKKESFPLTVTSAQKNPTAFYLCASSILESTGNTIYFGEGSWLTVV.